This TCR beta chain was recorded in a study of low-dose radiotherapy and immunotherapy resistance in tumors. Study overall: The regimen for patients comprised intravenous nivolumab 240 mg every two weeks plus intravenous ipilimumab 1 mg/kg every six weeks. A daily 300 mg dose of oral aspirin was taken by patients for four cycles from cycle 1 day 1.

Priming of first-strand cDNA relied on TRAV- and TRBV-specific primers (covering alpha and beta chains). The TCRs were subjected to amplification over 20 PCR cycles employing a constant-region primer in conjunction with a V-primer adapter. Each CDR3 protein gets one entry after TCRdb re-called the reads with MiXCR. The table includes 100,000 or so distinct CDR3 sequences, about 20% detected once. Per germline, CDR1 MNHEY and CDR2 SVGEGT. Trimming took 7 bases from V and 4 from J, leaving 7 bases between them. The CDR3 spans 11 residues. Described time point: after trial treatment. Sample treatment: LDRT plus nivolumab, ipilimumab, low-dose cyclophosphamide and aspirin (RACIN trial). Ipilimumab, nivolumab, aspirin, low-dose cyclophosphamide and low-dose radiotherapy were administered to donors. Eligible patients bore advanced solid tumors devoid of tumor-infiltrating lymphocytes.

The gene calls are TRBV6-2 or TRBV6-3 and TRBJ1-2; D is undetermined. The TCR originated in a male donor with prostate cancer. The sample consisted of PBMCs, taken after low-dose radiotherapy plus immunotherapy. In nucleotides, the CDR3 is TGTGCCAGCAATCCCTCCTATGGCTACACCTTC. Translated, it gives CASNPSYGYTF.